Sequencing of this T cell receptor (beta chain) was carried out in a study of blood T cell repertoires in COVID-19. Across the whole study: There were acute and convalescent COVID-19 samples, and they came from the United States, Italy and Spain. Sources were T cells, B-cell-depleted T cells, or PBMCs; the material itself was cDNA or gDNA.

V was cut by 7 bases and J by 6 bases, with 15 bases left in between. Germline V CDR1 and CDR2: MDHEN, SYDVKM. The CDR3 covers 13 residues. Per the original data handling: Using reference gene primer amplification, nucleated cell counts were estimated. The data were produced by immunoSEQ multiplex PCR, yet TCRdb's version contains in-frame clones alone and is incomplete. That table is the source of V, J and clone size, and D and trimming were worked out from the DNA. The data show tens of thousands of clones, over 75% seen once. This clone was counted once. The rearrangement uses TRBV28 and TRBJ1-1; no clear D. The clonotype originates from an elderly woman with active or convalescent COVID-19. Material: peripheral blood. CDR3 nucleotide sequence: TGTGCCAGCACCCTATTACAGAGTCCTGAAGCTTTCTTT. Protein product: CASTLLQSPEAFF. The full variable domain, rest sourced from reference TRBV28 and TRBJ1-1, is DVKVTQSSRYLVKRTGEKVFLECVQDMDHENMFWYRQDPGLGLRLIYFSYDVKMKEKGDIPEGYSVSREKKERFSLILESASTNQTSMYLCASTLLQSPEAFFGQGTRLTVV.